This TCR beta chain was retrieved from a study of blood T cell repertoires in COVID-19. Looking at the study overall: The United States, Italy and Spain supplied acute and convalescent COVID-19 samples.

On this clone itself: Sequence at one end of the junction differs from germline and may be a read error.

Per the germline V gene, CDR1 is SGHRS and CDR2 is YFSETQ. This CDR3 is built from 14 residues. Measured with immunoSEQ multiplex PCR; TCRdb has only the in-frame clones, and not every one. Altogether 120,000 to 150,000 clones are present, approximately 92% being singletons, with the ten largest covering about an eighth. Sequenced: peripheral blood. This receptor was obtained from a man younger than 35 with COVID-19, enrolled during active disease. This sequence joins TRBV5-1 and TRBJ1-2, with D tentatively TRBD1 (6 bases). CDR3 nucleotide sequence: TGCGCCAGCAGTTTGGACAGCCCCACTTATGGCTACACCTTC. As protein: CASSLDSPTYGYTF. The entire variable domain, with the rest obtained from reference TRBV5-1 and TRBJ1-2, is as follows: KAGVTQTPRYLIKTRGQQVTLSCSPISGHRSVSWYQQTPGQGLQFLFEYFSETQRNKGNFPGRFSGRQFSNSRSEMNVSTLELGDSALYLCASSLDSPTYGYTFGSGTRLTVV.